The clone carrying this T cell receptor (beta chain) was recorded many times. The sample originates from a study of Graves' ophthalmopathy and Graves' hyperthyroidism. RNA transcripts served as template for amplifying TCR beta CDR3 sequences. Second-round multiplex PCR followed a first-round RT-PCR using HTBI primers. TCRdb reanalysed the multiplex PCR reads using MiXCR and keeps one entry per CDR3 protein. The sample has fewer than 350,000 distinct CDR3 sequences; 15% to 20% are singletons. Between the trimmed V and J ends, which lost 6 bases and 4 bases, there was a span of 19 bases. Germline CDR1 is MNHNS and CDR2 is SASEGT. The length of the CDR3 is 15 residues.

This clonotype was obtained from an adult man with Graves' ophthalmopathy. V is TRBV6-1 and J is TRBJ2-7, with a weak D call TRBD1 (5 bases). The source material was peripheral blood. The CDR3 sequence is CASRETSGNGYEQYF. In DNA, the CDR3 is TGTGCCAGCAGGGAAACATCAGGGAACGGTTACGAGCAGTACTTC.